This T cell receptor beta chain was identified during a study of OX40 agonist ivuxolimab in advanced cancers. Study information: The dose-escalation group included hepatocellular carcinoma, melanoma, renal cell carcinoma and head and neck cancer.

About this clone itself: Antigen: not known.

Method: immunoSEQ multiplex PCR; TCRdb's copy keeps in-frame clones and lacks some. The sample records around 92,000 clones, approximately 93% being singletons. Study results and caveats: CD4+ and CD8+ T cells in blood underwent clonal expansion by week 6 at 0.1 to 3.0 mg/kg. In CD8+ T cells, expanded clones were on average more numerous than in CD4+.

Trimming took 6 bases from V and 9 from J, leaving 12 bases between them. The CDR3 length is 12 residues. Germline V CDR1 and CDR2: MNHNY, SVGAGI (reference sequence). This sequence was found in an adult with an advanced solid tumor such as melanoma, head and neck, liver or kidney cancer. V gene TRBV6-6 combines with J gene TRBJ2-1; D not certain. The sequences come from CD4+ or CD8+ T cells sorted from blood, collected in a trial of the OX40 agonist ivuxolimab. This CDR3 reads CASRQVSAEQFF. Here the CDR3 DNA reads TGTGCCAGCAGACAAGTAAGCGCTGAGCAGTTCTTC.